This TCR beta chain was sequenced for a study of CD4 T cells in relation to SARS-CoV-2 and coronaviruses. The protocol was immunoSEQ multiplex PCR, while the TCRdb copy is restricted to in-frame clones and leaves out a portion. The sample lists about 37,000 clones, approximately 83% seen once, with about 3% in the top ten. Trimming removed 2 bases at V and 6 bases at J, with 7 bases between. This CDR3 region has 12 residues. The V gene's germline CDR1 is SGHAT and CDR2 FQDESV (reference sequence). J is TRBJ1-1 and V is TRBV11-1; a weak D match, TRBD1 (5 bases). The TCR sequence derives from an adult with COVID-19. The specimen was memory CD4+ T cells from PBMCs. The CDR3 nucleotides are TGTGCCAGCAGCTTATCGGGGGCTGAAGCTTTCTTT. Protein: CASSLSGAEAFF.